A single sample gave rise to the 7 T cell receptor beta chains below, sequenced in a study of blood T cell repertoires in COVID-19. Repertoires were generated with immunoSEQ multiplex PCR, while TCRdb's copy carries only in-frame clones and drops some. This sample has about 240,000 clones, with around 81% found just once. The specimen sequenced was peripheral blood. The receptors originated from a man aged 25-45 years who had recovered from COVID-19.

This sequence joins TRBV7-8 and TRBJ2-7; 9 bases are shared with TRBD1. The CDR3 covers 15 residues. Germline lookup yields CDR1 SGHVS and CDR2 FQNEAQ. V gave up 5 bases and J gave up 5 bases; unmatched junction bases: 10. CDR3 region: CASSRDRVFWDEQYF. CDR3 DNA: TGTGCCAGCAGCCGGGACAGGGTCTTTTGGGACGAGCAGTACTTC. The full variable domain, completed using reference TRBV7-8 and TRBJ2-7, is GAGVSQSPRYKVAKRGQDVALRCDPISGHVSLFWYQQALGQGPEFLTYFQNEAQLDKSGLPSDRFFAERPEGSVSTLKIQRTQQEDSAVYLCASSRDRVFWDEQYFGPGTRLTVT.

This chain uses TRBV7-2 with TRBJ2-1; 14 bases match TRBD2. The CDR3 extends over 15 amino acids. The germline gives CDR1 SGHTA, CDR2 FQGNSA. V gave up 6 bases and J gave up 12 bases; unmatched junction bases: 10. CDR3 loop: CASRRGTSGGIGQFF. DNA for the CDR3: TGTGCCAGCAGACGCGGGACTAGCGGGGGTATAGGGCAGTTCTTC.

The chain combines TRBV5-4 with TRBJ1-2; 9 bases match TRBD1. Looked up from germline, CDR1 is SGHNT and CDR2 is YYREEE (reference sequence). V trimming: 2 bases; J trimming: 8 bases; junction bases outside the gene matches: 4. The CDR3 is 13 residues long. The CDR3 coding sequence is TGTGCCAGCAGCTTACAGGGGGCGCAGGGCTACACCTTC. The encoded protein is CASSLQGAQGYTF.

The rearrangement joins TRBV2 to TRBJ1-1; the D gene is possibly TRBD1 (5 bases). Per the germline V gene, CDR1 is SNHLY and CDR2 is FYNNEI. CDR3 length equals 14 residues. V lost 6 bases and J 3 bases, leaving 14 bases between the germline ends. CDR3 in amino acids: CASRGNIGDTEAFF. CDR3 DNA: TGTGCCAGCAGGGGGAACATAGGGGACACTGAAGCTTTCTTT.

The rearrangement uses TRBV28 and TRBJ1-2; D unclear. CDR1 and CDR2 (germline): MDHEN, SYDVKM. Trimming removed 3 bases from V and 3 bases from J, with 11 bases in between. CDR3 size: 14 residues. The CDR3 nucleotides read TGTGCCAGCAGTTTTAGTCCTCCCTACTATGGCTACACCTTC. It is translated as CASSFSPPYYGYTF.

The chain carries TRBV28 and TRBJ2-5; D is perhaps TRBD2 (7 bases). V lost 8 bases, J lost 6 bases, and 16 bases lay in between. Germline loops: CDR1 MDHEN, CDR2 SYDVKM. There are 13 residues in the CDR3. CDR3 sequence: CASLRGGRKTQYF. CDR3 coding DNA: TGTGCCAGCCTGAGGGGGGGGAGGAAGACCCAGTACTTC.

The genes are TRBV24-1 and TRBJ2-1; D is unclear. Germline V gives CDR1 KGHDR, CDR2 SFDVKD. CDR3 length: 16 residues. V was pared by 1 base and J by 0 bases, with 9 bases between. CDR3 nucleotide sequence: TGTGCCACCAGTGATTTCCCGGAGAGCTCCTACAATGAGCAGTTCTTC. Translated, it gives CATSDFPESSYNEQFF.